One and the same sample provided the 16 T cell receptor beta chains below, sequenced in a study of cytomegalovirus exposure and HLA in healthy donors. The PCR employed 60 Vbeta primers together with 13 Jbeta primers. Assay used: immunoSEQ multiplex PCR; TCRdb lists only in-frame clones, some missing. The sample spans 85,000 to 110,000 clones; the ten largest clones claim around 3.5%. Sequences were obtained from PBMCs. These receptors came from a man aged 35-49 years in good health and CMV-seronegative.

The V gene is TRBV9, the J gene TRBJ2-5, with a tentative D call TRBD1 (6 bases). The CDR3 is 15 residues long. The germline gives CDR1 SGDLS, CDR2 YYNGEE. Trimming shortened V by 2 bases and J by 4 bases, and 15 bases separated the two germline ends. Here the CDR3 DNA reads TGTGCCAGCAGCGTGTCCGGGACAAGTGGAGAGACCCAGTACTTC. Translated, it gives CASSVSGTSGETQYF.

The V and J genes are TRBV7-9 and TRBJ2-7, with 11 positions matching TRBD2. The germline V gene has CDR1 SEHNR and CDR2 FQNEAQ (reference sequence). The V and J ends lost 3 bases and 5 bases, in that order; junction bases with no gene match: 3. The CDR3 covers 14 residues. CDR3 nucleotides: TGTGCCAGCAGCTTTAGCGGGAGGGTCGACGAGCAGTACTTC. It yields the protein CASSFSGRVDEQYF.

With regard to this clone: Compared with germline, one end of the junction differs, possibly owing to a read error. The chain carries TRBV5-4 and TRBJ2-3, with 8 bases aligning to TRBD2. Germline-derived CDR1 and CDR2 are SGHNT and YYREEE (reference sequence). The CDR3 totals 15 residues. As DNA, the CDR3 is TGTGCCAGCAGCTTAAGAGCGGGGGACACAGATGCGCAGTATTTT. It is translated as CASSLRAGDTDAQYF.

V is TRBV18 and J is TRBJ2-3, with D unclear. The V gene's germline CDR1 is KGHSH and CDR2 LQKENI. CDR3 length: 14 residues. The germline V and J ends were trimmed by 3 bases and 5 bases, with 12 bases remaining between them. CDR3 amino acids: CASSPSRSEDTQYF. The CDR3 coding sequence is TGTGCCAGCTCACCTTCTAGGTCAGAAGATACGCAGTATTTT.

The chain employs TRBV5-8 and TRBJ2-3; D is uncertain. The V and J ends lost 0 bases and 1 base respectively, with 9 bases between them. The CDR3 sequence is 15 residues long. CDR1 and CDR2 from the germline V gene are SGHTS and YDEGEE. CDR3 nucleotide sequence: TGTGCCAGCAGCTTGGTGGCGGCGGGCACAGATACGCAGTATTTT. Translating it yields CASSLVAAGTDTQYF.

The rearrangement links TRBV5-6 to TRBJ1-1, with a tentative D call TRBD1 (6 bases). The CDR3 consists of 12 residues. Between the trimmed V and J ends, which lost 3 bases and 6 bases, there was a span of 9 bases. The germline CDR1 and CDR2 sequences are SGHDT and YYEEEE. CDR3 coding DNA: TGTGCCAGCAGCTGGAGGACAGCTGAAGCTTTCTTT. Encoded protein: CASSWRTAEAFF.

This chain connects TRBV5-4 to TRBJ1-1, with D perhaps TRBD1 (5 bases). The CDR3 is 13 amino acids. With 2 bases removed from V and 4 bases from J, the gap between germline ends came to 9 bases. Germline lookup yields CDR1 SGHNT and CDR2 YYREEE (reference sequence). The CDR3 DNA reads as TGTGCCAGCAGCTTTATGGGGGGCACTGAAGCTTTCTTT. Amino acids: CASSFMGGTEAFF.

The V call is TRBV4-3, the J call TRBJ2-6, with D perhaps matching TRBD1 (6 bases). CDR3 length equals 16 residues. From germline, CDR1 is LGHNA and CDR2 YSLEER. Trimming pared 0 bases from V and 0 bases from J, leaving 6 bases between. The CDR3 protein is CASSQDRGSGANVLTF. CDR3 coding DNA: TGCGCCAGCAGCCAAGACAGGGGCTCTGGGGCCAACGTCCTGACTTTC.

The V call is TRBV6-5, the J call TRBJ1-1; 7 bases match TRBD1. The CDR3 sequence is 15 residues long. V lost 0 bases, J lost 5 bases, and 6 bases stayed unmatched. CDR1 and CDR2 (germline): MNHEY, SVGAGI. The CDR3 here is CASSYSTGLATEAFF. CDR3 sequence (DNA): TGTGCCAGCAGTTACTCGACAGGGTTAGCGACTGAAGCTTTCTTT.

V is TRBV4-1 and J is TRBJ2-7; possibly TRBD1 for D (6 bases). With 1 base removed from V and 4 bases from J, the gap between germline ends came to 23 bases. The CDR3 consists of 18 residues. Germline CDR1 reads MGHRA; CDR2 reads YSYEKL. The DNA for the CDR3 is TGCGCCAGCAGCCAAGTAGGGAACAGGGCGTCGCTCGAGTACGAGCAGTACTTC. Amino acid sequence: CASSQVGNRASLEYEQYF.

The V and J genes are TRBV5-6 and TRBJ1-1; no clear D gene. V lost 1 base and J 7 bases, leaving 11 bases between the germline ends. This CDR3 region has 13 residues. Germline V gene sequence: CDR1 SGHDT, CDR2 YYEEEE. The DNA for the CDR3 is TGTGCCAGCAGCTTGCGTAGGAGGGTTGAAGCTTTCTTT. It specifies CASSLRRRVEAFF. The whole variable domain, remainder taken from reference TRBV5-6 and TRBJ1-1, is DAGVTQSPTHLIKTRGQQVTLRCSPKSGHDTVSWYQQALGQGPQFIFQYYEEEERQRGNFPDRFSGHQFPNYSSELNVNALLLGDSALYLCASSLRRRVEAFFGQGTRLTVV.

V gene TRBV7-8 combines with J gene TRBJ1-2; 9 bases match TRBD1. CDR1 is SGHVS and CDR2 is FQNEAQ in the germline V gene. The CDR3 has 12 amino acids. The trim removed 5 bases at V and 8 bases at J, leaving 3 bases unmatched. CDR3 loop: CASSRTGDGYTF. The CDR3 DNA reads TGTGCCAGCAGCCGGACAGGGGACGGCTACACCTTC.

This clone is deemed medium-sized (0.01 to 0.1%) by its frequency. The gene calls are TRBV14 and TRBJ1-1; D is ambiguous. CDR3 length equals 13 residues. Germline lookup yields CDR1 SGHDN and CDR2 FVKESK. Trimming shortened V by 2 bases and J by 6 bases, and 10 bases separated the two germline ends. The CDR3 nucleotides read TGTGCCAGCAGCCAAACAGAGATGTCTGAAGCTTTCTTT. Translated, it gives CASSQTEMSEAFF.

The rearrangement uses TRBV6-1 and TRBJ2-5; D not certain. CDR3 size: 14 residues. Trimming took 7 bases from V and 4 from J, leaving 16 bases between them. Germline loops: CDR1 MNHNS, CDR2 SASEGT. The CDR3 DNA reads TGTGCCAGCAAAAGCATGTTCAACCGAGAGACCCAGTACTTC. Translating it yields CASKSMFNRETQYF.

The V gene is TRBV28, the J gene TRBJ1-5, with D possibly TRBD1 on 5 matching bases. CDR1 and CDR2 from the germline V gene are MDHEN and SYDVKM. V dropped 2 bases and J dropped 1 base, with 9 bases sitting between them. The CDR3 spans 15 residues. CDR3 sequence reads: CASSLGRASNQPQHF. The CDR3 DNA reads TGTGCCAGCAGTTTAGGCAGGGCGAGCAATCAGCCCCAGCATTTT.

The chain combines TRBV7-2 with TRBJ1-6; tentatively, D is TRBD1 (5 bases). This CDR3 region has 15 residues. CDR1 and CDR2 from the germline V gene are SGHTA and FQGNSA. V gave up 8 bases and J gave up 4 bases, with 15 bases separating them. CDR3 DNA: TGTGCCAGCGGGCAGGGTGCTATGTATAATTCACCCCTCCACTTT. Protein sequence: CASGQGAMYNSPLHF.